The 26 T cell receptor beta chains reported below all come from one sample, sequenced in a study of T cells in localized non-small cell lung cancer. Method: immunoSEQ multiplex PCR; TCRdb's copy keeps in-frame clones and lacks some. The sample includes 26,000 or so clones, about 85% of them seen just once. The sample consisted of peripheral blood, taken before any cancer treatment. The receptor source for this set is a female donor of 60 years or more with stage II squamous cell lung carcinoma.

The rearrangement links TRBV6-1 to TRBJ1-1; D perhaps matches TRBD1 (6 bases). The CDR3 length is 14 residues. Germline lookup yields CDR1 MNHNS and CDR2 SASEGT. Trimming shortened V by 1 base and J by 11 bases, and 17 bases separated the two germline ends. CDR3 region: CASSEDSRGREAFF. CDR3 DNA: TGTGCCAGCAGTGAAGATTCCCGGGGGCGGGAGGCTTTCTTT.

V usage is TRBV27 and J usage is TRBJ2-7; 7 bases are a match to TRBD2. The ends lost 2 bases at V and 0 bases at J; junction bases unmatched: 7. Germline CDR1 MNHEY, CDR2 SMNVEV (reference sequence). This CDR3 region has 16 residues. The CDR3 nucleotides read TGTGCCAGCAGTTTAACTGGACGCGGGAGCTCCTACGAGCAGTACTTC. Protein product: CASSLTGRGSSYEQYF.

The V and J genes are TRBV14 and TRBJ2-1; 9 bases are shared with TRBD2. Losses at the gene ends were 4 bases for V and 15 bases for J; bases not matched to a gene: 13. This CDR3 is built from 14 residues. Germline CDR1 SGHDN, CDR2 FVKESK. This CDR3 is CASSPVSGSGGLFF. CDR3 DNA sequence: TGTGCCAGCAGCCCAGTTAGCGGGAGTGGGGGGCTGTTCTTC.

V is TRBV7-8 and J is TRBJ1-3, with 7 positions matching TRBD1. CDR1 is SGHVS, CDR2 FQNEAQ, per germline. J gave up 2 bases and V 5 bases, and 6 bases lay outside the gene matches. This CDR3 is 15 amino acids long. CDR3 in amino acids: CASSTQTGPGNTIYF. The CDR3 nucleotides are TGTGCCAGCAGCACCCAGACAGGGCCTGGAAACACCATATATTTT.

The chain has TRBV5-1 and TRBJ2-7; D is unresolved. Trimming removed 4 bases at V and 3 bases at J, with 5 bases between. Looked up from germline, CDR1 is SGHRS and CDR2 is YFSETQ. The CDR3 covers 11 residues. CDR3: CASSGNYEQYF. The CDR3 DNA reads as TGCGCCAGCAGCGGGAACTACGAGCAGTACTTC.

This chain's CDR3 is CASSINFMSRTDTQYF. DNA of the CDR3: TGTGCCAGTAGTATTAACTTCATGTCCCGCACAGATACGCAGTATTTT. The rearrangement uses TRBV19 and TRBJ2-3; D not resolved. The V end was cut by 3 bases, the J end by 1 base, with 14 bases between. Per the germline V gene, CDR1 is LNHDA and CDR2 is SQIVND (reference sequence). The CDR3 is made up of 16 amino acids.

This clone appeared once. V usage is TRBV7-6 and J usage is TRBJ1-3, with D hard to call. V was pared by 7 bases and J by 0 bases, with 10 bases between. Per germline, CDR1 SGHVS and CDR2 FNYEAQ. The CDR3 is 14 amino acids. The chain's CDR3 is CASTKTFSGNTIYF. Written as DNA, the CDR3 is TGTGCCAGCACCAAGACGTTCTCTGGAAACACCATATATTTT.

The rearrangement joins TRBV19 to TRBJ2-7, with 8 bases that match TRBD1. With V trimmed by 5 bases and J by 7 bases, 10 bases remained unmatched. CDR3 length: 14 residues. Germline lookup yields CDR1 LNHDA and CDR2 SQIVND (reference sequence). The CDR3 DNA follows: TGTGCCAGTAGTCCTCGGACAGGGCACTGGGAGCAGTACTTC. As protein: CASSPRTGHWEQYF.

The chain couples TRBV10-3 to TRBJ1-3; D is unresolved. The CDR3 is 12 residues long. Looked up from germline, CDR1 is ENHRY and CDR2 is SYGVKD. With 7 bases removed from V and 11 bases from J, the gap between germline ends came to 15 bases. The CDR3 DNA follows: TGTGCCATCACTGATGCCCTATTGCCCATATATTTT. Residues: CAITDALLPIYF.

DNA of the CDR3: TGTGCCAGCAGTTTCCGGAAACGGACTGAAGCTTTCTTT. Translating gives CASSFRKRTEAFF. The chain joins TRBV28 to TRBJ1-1; D is uncertain. The CDR3 length is 13 residues. V was shortened by 3 bases and J by 5 bases, with 10 bases between the two germline ends. Per the germline V gene, CDR1 is MDHEN and CDR2 is SYDVKM.

This rearrangement joins TRBV10-3 to TRBJ2-1, with unresolved D. CDR3 length: 12 amino acids. CDR1 and CDR2 from the germline V gene are ENHRY and SYGVKD. The V end lost 1 base, the J end lost 5 bases, and 3 bases lay between the germline ends. As DNA, the CDR3 is TGTGCCATCAGTGAGTGGAACAATGAGCAGTTCTTC. It yields the protein CAISEWNNEQFF.

V usage is TRBV29-1 and J usage is TRBJ1-5; the D is unclear. Germline-derived CDR1 and CDR2 are SQVTM and ANQGSEA. This CDR3 comprises 13 residues. The V gene lost 4 bases and the J gene lost 4 bases, with 11 bases spanning the gap. The CDR3 nucleotides read TGCAGCGTTGTACTACAGTTAAATCAGCCCCAGCATTTT. Translated, it gives CSVVLQLNQPQHF.

There are a few counts of this clone. This rearrangement joins TRBV7-9 to TRBJ2-3, with 10 bases identical to TRBD2. Germline lookup yields CDR1 SEHNR and CDR2 FQNEAQ (reference sequence). With V trimmed by 5 bases and J by 4 bases, 18 bases remained unmatched. There are 19 residues in the CDR3. The DNA of the CDR3 is TGTGCCAGCAGCGATAGTACTAGCGGGGTATTAAGGTTGGCAGATACGCAGTATTTT. It codes for CASSDSTSGVLRLADTQYF.

The chain is built from TRBV6-6 and TRBJ1-5; TRBD1 agrees at 7 bases. Germline assignment: CDR1 MNHNY and CDR2 SVGAGI (reference sequence). The V gene end was trimmed by 5 bases and the J gene end by 7 bases; junction bases not matched to a gene: 5. The CDR3 extends over 13 amino acids. The CDR3 DNA sequence: TGTGCCAGCAGTCAGGGGGAGATGCAGCCCCAGCATTTT. As protein: CASSQGEMQPQHF.

V and J are TRBV7-9 and TRBJ2-1; 10 nucleotides agree with TRBD2. Germline-derived CDR1 and CDR2 are SEHNR and FQNEAQ (reference sequence). J gave up 7 bases and V 3 bases, and 3 bases lay outside the gene matches. The CDR3 sequence is 14 residues long. The CDR3 here is CASSLSGGANEQFF. In nucleotides, the CDR3 is TGTGCCAGCAGCTTGAGCGGGGGGGCGAATGAGCAGTTCTTC.

V is TRBV28 and J is TRBJ1-1; D unresolved. The CDR3 length is 15 residues. V lost 7 bases, J lost 0 bases, and 15 bases lay in between. In germline, CDR1 is MDHEN, CDR2 SYDVKM. The CDR3 is CASTYRRAMNTEAFF. The CDR3 bases are TGTGCCAGCACCTATAGGAGGGCAATGAACACTGAAGCTTTCTTT.

The chain is built from TRBV7-2 and TRBJ2-1; 7 nucleotides match TRBD1. The ends lost 1 base at V and 5 bases at J; junction bases unmatched: 11. CDR3 length: 17 amino acids. Germline assignment: CDR1 SGHTA and CDR2 FQGNSA. The CDR3 bases are TGTGCCAGCAGCTTAGATAGAGGGACAGATCTTAACAATGAGCAGTTCTTC. It yields the protein CASSLDRGTDLNNEQFF. Full variable domain (remainder filled in from reference TRBV7-2 and TRBJ2-1): GAGVSQSPSNKVTEKGKDVELRCDPISGHTALYWYRQSLGQGLEFLIYFQGNSAPDKSGLPSDRFSAERTGGSVSTLTIQRTQQEDSAVYLCASSLDRGTDLNNEQFFGPGTRLTVL.

The V call is TRBV18, the J call TRBJ1-1; the D gene is possibly TRBD1 (6 bases). CDR1 and CDR2 (germline): KGHSH, LQKENI. The V end was cut by 0 bases, the J end by 1 base, with 12 bases between. The CDR3 totals 16 residues. The CDR3 region is CASSPPSGGQNTEAFF. For the CDR3, the DNA is TGTGCCAGCTCACCACCGTCTGGGGGACAGAACACTGAAGCTTTCTTT. Full variable domain (missing parts from reference TRBV18 and TRBJ1-1): NAGVMQNPRHLVRRRGQEARLRCSPMKGHSHVYWYRQLPEEGLKFMVYLQKENIIDESGMPKERFSAEFPKEGPSILRIQQVVRGDSAAYFCASSPPSGGQNTEAFFGQGTRLTVV.

Points on this clone: Germline and junction disagree at one end, which may indicate a read error. The V call is TRBV7-9, the J call TRBJ2-7; unclear D gene. There are 12 residues in the CDR3. Germline assignment: CDR1 SEHNR and CDR2 FQNEAQ (reference sequence). The CDR3 DNA sequence: TGTGCCAGCAGCTTAGTTTCCCCCTCGAAGGACTTC. It is translated as CASSLVSPSKDF.

The V call is TRBV19, the J call TRBJ2-1; TRBD2 is a possible D gene (5 bases). Germline values: CDR1 LNHDA, CDR2 SQIVND (reference sequence). The CDR3 is 17 residues long. Trimming took 5 bases from V and 5 from J, leaving 22 bases between them. The CDR3 here is CASSVRELGLGNNEQFF. CDR3 DNA sequence: TGTGCCAGTAGTGTACGGGAACTAGGACTTGGTAACAATGAGCAGTTCTTC.

This sequence joins TRBV2 and TRBJ2-3; D is unresolved. CDR1 and CDR2 from the germline V gene are SNHLY and FYNNEI. Trimming took off 3 bases at V and 1 base at J, with 8 bases between the two ends. This CDR3 contains 14 residues. The DNA for the CDR3 is TGTGCCAGCAGTGACACCCTGCGCACAGATACGCAGTATTTT. Translation gives CASSDTLRTDTQYF.

J is TRBJ1-4 and V is TRBV28, with D perhaps TRBD1 (6 bases). Trimming cost V 3 bases and J 5 bases, with 16 bases left between them. This CDR3 is 16 amino acids long. Germline values: CDR1 MDHEN, CDR2 SYDVKM. CDR3 in amino acids: CASSLSQGSENEKLFF. In DNA form, the CDR3 reads TGTGCCAGCAGTTTGAGTCAGGGGAGTGAGAATGAAAAACTGTTTTTT.

This sequence joins TRBV10-1 and TRBJ2-1; 8 nucleotides match TRBD2. The CDR3 covers 11 residues. Germline lookup yields CDR1 WNHNN and CDR2 SYGVQD (reference sequence). With 4 bases clipped from V and 15 bases from J, the junction kept 5 bases outside the gene matches. CDR3 DNA sequence: TGCGCCAGCAGTGTAGCGGGGAGCGTGTTCTTC. Its translation is CASSVAGSVFF.

The chain has TRBV11-3 and TRBJ1-1; D may be TRBD1 (5 bases). Trimming took 5 bases from V and 4 from J, leaving 14 bases between them. The CDR3 extends over 14 amino acids. In germline, CDR1 is SGHNT, CDR2 YENEEA. Here the CDR3 DNA reads TGTGCCAGCAGCACGGGGCTTGGGGCCACTGAAGCTTTCTTT. It codes for CASSTGLGATEAFF.

The chain is built from TRBV7-9 and TRBJ1-4, with no clear D. V lost 1 base to trimming and J lost 0 bases, with 15 bases between them. Germline CDR1 is SEHNR and CDR2 is FQNEAQ (reference sequence). The CDR3 runs to 18 residues. CDR3 residues: CASSLGTDPIATNEKLFF. DNA of the CDR3: TGTGCCAGCAGCTTAGGGACGGACCCAATTGCAACTAATGAAAAACTGTTTTTT.

The CDR3, as DNA: TGTGCCAGCTCACCGAGATCGGGACAGGGGGGCTATTACCTCTTACCTGGGGCCAACGTCCTGACTTTC. Protein sequence: CASSPRSGQGGYYLLPGANVLTF. This chain connects TRBV18 to TRBJ2-6; 11 nucleotides match TRBD1. The germline CDR1 and CDR2 sequences are KGHSH and LQKENI. The V segment lost 3 bases and the J segment 2 bases; nucleotides outside the gene matches: 21. This CDR3 comprises 23 residues. The variable domain in full, with the rest retrieved from reference TRBV18 and TRBJ2-6, is NAGVMQNPRHLVRRRGQEARLRCSPMKGHSHVYWYRQLPEEGLKFMVYLQKENIIDESGMPKERFSAEFPKEGPSILRIQQVVRGDSAAYFCASSPRSGQGGYYLLPGANVLTFGAGSRLTVL.